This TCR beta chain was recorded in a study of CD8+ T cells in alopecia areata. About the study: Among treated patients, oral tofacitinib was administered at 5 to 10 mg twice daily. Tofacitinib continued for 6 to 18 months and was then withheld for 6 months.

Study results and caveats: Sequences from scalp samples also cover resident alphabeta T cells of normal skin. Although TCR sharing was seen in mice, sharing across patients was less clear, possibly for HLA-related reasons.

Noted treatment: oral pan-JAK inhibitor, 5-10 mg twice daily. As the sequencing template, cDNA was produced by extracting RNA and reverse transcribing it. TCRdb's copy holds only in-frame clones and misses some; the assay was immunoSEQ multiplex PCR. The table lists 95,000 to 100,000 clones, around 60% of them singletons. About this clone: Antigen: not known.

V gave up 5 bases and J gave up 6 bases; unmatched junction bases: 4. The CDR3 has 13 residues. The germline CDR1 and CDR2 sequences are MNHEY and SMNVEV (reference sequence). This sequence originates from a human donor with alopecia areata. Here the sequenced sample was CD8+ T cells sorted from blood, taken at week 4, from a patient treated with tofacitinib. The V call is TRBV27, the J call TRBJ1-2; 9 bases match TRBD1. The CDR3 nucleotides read TGTGCCAGCAGTCGGACAGGGGAGAATGGCTACACCTTC. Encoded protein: CASSRTGENGYTF.